This T cell receptor (beta chain) stems from a study of metastatic and nonmetastatic thyroid tumors. The CDR3 contains 16 residues. CDR1 KGHSH and CDR2 LQKENI come from the germline V gene. V was shortened by 2 bases and J by 0 bases, with 11 bases between the two germline ends. The entire patient cohort was treatment-naive prior to thyroid surgery. TCRdb re-called clones from the PCR reads using MiXCR. The data show more than 20,000 clones, with approximately 22% seen just once and about 6% held by the top ten. Input material: tumor tissue. This chain joins TRBV18 and TRBJ2-1; D is ambiguous. The origin of this receptor is a female donor with papillary thyroid cancer or a benign thyroid nodule (not recorded which). Some clones in this sample may be carry-over from other donors' samples. The CDR3, as DNA: TGTGCCAGCTCACCATTTGGCCAGAACTCCTACAATGAGCAGTTCTTC. Amino acid sequence: CASSPFGQNSYNEQFF. The variable domain in full, completed from reference TRBV18 and TRBJ2-1, reads NAGVMQNPRHLVRRRGQEARLRCSPMKGHSHVYWYRQLPEEGLKFMVYLQKENIIDESGMPKERFSAEFPKEGPSILRIQQVVRGDSAAYFCASSPFGQNSYNEQFFGPGTRLTVL.